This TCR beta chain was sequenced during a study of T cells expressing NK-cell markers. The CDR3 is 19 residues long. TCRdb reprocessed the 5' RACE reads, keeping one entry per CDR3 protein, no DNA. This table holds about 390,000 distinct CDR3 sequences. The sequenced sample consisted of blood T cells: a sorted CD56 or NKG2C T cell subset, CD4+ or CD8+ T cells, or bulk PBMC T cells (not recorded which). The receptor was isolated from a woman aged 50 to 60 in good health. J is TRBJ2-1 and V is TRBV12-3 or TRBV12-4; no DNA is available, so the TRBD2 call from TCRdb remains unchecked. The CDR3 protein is CASTLLKGLAGGPNNEQFF.